These 5 T cell receptor beta chains came from one sample sequenced in a study of spatial heterogeneity in lung cancer (dated by TCRdb to the late 2010s). In the paper's terms, the time point label means: sample taken at primary tumor resection. These receptors lack a known antigen. The method was 5' RACE. The instrument was a NextSeq 500. TCRdb itself trimmed the public reads at Q25 with fastp, ran MiXCR and retained productive beta chains. Merged by CDR3 protein, the rows form single entries marked with the most common genes and DNA. This sample is represented by 3,300 or so distinct CDR3 sequences; around an eighth of them were singletons. Of the sample, about a tenth falls within the top ten clones. The paper's findings and limits, for the study overall: The number of expanded intratumoral alpha and beta TCRs correlated with the tumor nonsynonymous mutation count.

The specimen comprised lung tumor tissue, sampled at surgery. These receptors all stem from a female donor with early-stage non-small cell lung cancer.

By share, this clonotype counts as medium-sized. This chain links TRBV20-1 with TRBJ2-1, with TRBD2 as a possible D gene (5 bases). The germline V gene encodes CDR1 DFQATT and CDR2 SNEGSKA (reference sequence). The CDR3 extends over 12 amino acids. Trimming removed 6 bases from V and 5 bases from J, with 11 bases in between. CDR3 DNA sequence: TGCAGTGCATCGGAGGCGGACAATGAGCAGTTCTTC. Its translation: CSASEADNEQFF.

By share of the sample, this clonotype is medium-sized (0.01 to 0.1%). The rearrangement uses TRBV10-3 and TRBJ1-2; 8 bases match TRBD1. Unmatched junction bases numbered 8, after V lost 0 bases and J lost 8 bases. This CDR3 contains 15 residues. CDR1 is ENHRY and CDR2 is SYGVKD in the germline V gene. The CDR3 bases are TGTGCCATCAGTGAGTCGACAGGGGAGGTCGGCGGCTACACCTTC. This gives the protein CAISESTGEVGGYTF.

The table lists this clonotype with many counts. A much larger clone sits a single nucleotide away, making a read error possible. The CDR3 reads CVSSQAGKDYGYTF. DNA of the CDR3: TGTGTCAGCAGCCAAGCGGGGAAGGACTATGGCTACACCTTC. The V call is TRBV4-2, the J call TRBJ1-2; D uncertain. The length of the CDR3 is 14 residues. CDR1 is LGHNA and CDR2 is YNFKEQ in the germline V gene.

This clonotype was detected many times. Sequence at one end of the junction differs from germline and may be a read error. J is TRBJ2-1 and V is TRBV4-3; D unclear. From germline, CDR1 is LGHNA and CDR2 YSLEER. The CDR3 runs 13 residues. CDR3 coding DNA: TGCGCCAGCAGCCAAGAGCTAGGTGCGAGGCCGGACTTC. Its translation is CASSQELGARPDF.

In its sample, this clonotype ranks as large. The J gene is TRBJ1-1, the V gene TRBV6-5; D is undetermined. Germline V lookup: CDR1 MNHEY, CDR2 SVGAGI. The V and J ends lost 0 bases and 4 bases respectively, with 6 bases between them. CDR3 length: 13 residues. CDR3 protein: CASSYSEVTEAFF. CDR3 in DNA: TGTGCCAGCAGTTACTCTGAAGTCACTGAAGCTTTCTTT.